This record covers a single TCR beta chain. Its antigen is not identified. Trimming cost V 4 bases and J 6 bases; bases outside gene matches: 12. The germline CDR1 and CDR2 sequences are SGHTA and FQGNSA. The CDR3 is 16 amino acids. The data were taken from a study of T cell responses to AZD1222 COVID-19 vaccine. On the study more broadly: Researchers grouped second doses given at about 4 or about 12 weeks into one pool.

Study-wide results and limits: Vaccination with two AZD1222 doses was followed by a rise in Spike-specific TCR breadth and depth. The donor group comprised mostly white British people and more females; the analysis possibly underestimated clonal diversity.

The repertoire was sequenced with immunoSEQ multiplex PCR; TCRdb's copy has only in-frame clones and lacks some. In the table there are more than 85,000 clones, 70% to 80% of which are singletons. The genes are TRBV7-2 and TRBJ2-3; TRBD1 agrees at 8 bases. This clonotype was obtained from an adult in good health. Sequences were derived from peripheral blood, sampled on day 0 of AZD1222 vaccination. CDR3 in DNA: TGTGCCAGCAGCTCCCGACAGGGGAGGATCTCCGATACGCAGTATTTT. This gives the protein CASSSRQGRISDTQYF.